This T cell receptor beta chain was found in a study of shared clonotypes between healthy human individuals (dated by TCRdb to 2018 to 2021). For the wider study: The cohort included a few men and a couple of women between 18 and 49 years of age. For each donor, CD4 naive and CD4 memory were each run on three plates, CD8 naive on two plates, and CD8 memory on one plate. The study deeply sequenced blood TCR repertoires of roughly five healthy adults to estimate repertoire size and the extent of clonotype sharing between individuals. Libraries were prepared and TCR repertoires were sequenced by different laboratories using diverse techniques, in order to increase sequencing depth and limit assay-specific biases. Leukapheresis yielded between about 0.94 and 9.5 billion PBMCs per donor.

Trimming removed 0 bases from V and 3 bases from J; the gene matches leave 4 bases unexplained. The CDR3 covers 16 residues, taking in both the cysteine and the phenylalanine. Only the CDR3 portion is preserved as DNA: 48 bases, with reading frame beginning at the first base. As encoded in the germline V gene, CDR1 is SGHRS while CDR2 is YFSETQ. Note on this clone: Its specific antigen is unknown. No base-level quality is on record; no much larger clone is a single base apart.

What the study reported, not specific to this receptor: Incomplete sequencing was indicated by rarefaction of sorted-subset datasets, despite the large sequencing depth. Naive subsets generally had larger estimated clonotype richness than memory subsets. Because the study included only a small number of donors, the genetic and exposure-history diversity represented was limited. Sampling was restricted to blood, and TCR repertoires in tissue are likely to differ from TCR repertoires in blood. Higher generation probabilities were observed for clonotypes shared by all four sorted-subset donors than for non-shared clonotypes. Sharing across a few donors was observed for roughly 5.4% of naive CD4, about 3.2% of naive CD8, roughly 2.3% of memory CD4, and roughly 0.4% of memory CD8 clonotypes. Pairwise subsampling indicated that sequencing depth was expected to affect the degree of clonotype sharing among donors.

Using the deep immunoSEQ assay, multiplex PCR amplified TCR CDR3 regions from genomic DNA. Genomic DNA extracted from each cell subset was distributed evenly over all wells of several immunoSEQ 96-well plates, and each plate served as one replicate. For sorted subsets, roughly 200 ng of genomic DNA, equivalent to around 31,000 T cell genomes, went into each replicate PCR. Purified libraries were measured with a Qubit 3.0 fluorometer, size-checked on a Bioanalyzer 2100, and measured again with the KAPA Library Quantification kit. Every immunoSEQ 96-well plate was sequenced on a dedicated single-read 150-cycle Illumina NextSeq 550 flow cell. The authors' analysis ran thus. Because only junctional sequences without quality scores were contained in the immunoSEQ output, filtering matching that applied to full-length reads could not be performed. Sequences were annotated with PyIR, a Python wrapper for IgBLAST v1.9, and V/J genes and CDR3 were assigned using IMGT germline references. Reads with weak V/J assignments (E-value above 1e-6), missing CDR3, stop codons, out-of-frame junctions, or ambiguous translated residues were removed. V3J clonotypes were defined as sequences sharing an identical inferred V gene, J gene, and CDR3 amino acid sequence. To compute the percentage overlap between repertoires, the number of shared unique clonotypes was divided by the size of the smaller repertoire. Repertoire richness was assessed with RTK rarefaction, the Chao1 estimator, and Recon v2.1 estimates of unobserved clonotypes. Generation probabilities were computed with OLGA for all TCRbeta clonotypes obtained by the gDNA method from several donors. The table comes from immuneACCESS by way of TCRdb, which keeps in-frame sequences with V and J called. Part of the clones is missing from these tables; in studies checked, under half for an unresolved V gene and the rest for unknown reasons. Clonal size and the V and J genes are those of that table, whereas D and trimming came from the DNA. Within this sample are under 550,000 clones, with almost 97% of them counted one time only. The top ten clonotypes cover about 0.057% of the sample.

Donors were healthy HIV-negative adults with no recently reported acute infections or vaccinations. Only Caucasian adults living in Nashville, Tennessee, USA were represented among the donors. CD4+ T cells were enriched by magnetic negative selection; naive cells were then positively selected on CD45RA, and the negative fraction formed the memory subset. Blood was collected by leukapheresis, and PBMCs were isolated by Ficoll-Histopaque density gradient centrifugation and then cryopreserved in liquid nitrogen vapor phase. Analytical flow cytometry was used to check the purity and quantity of each magnetically sorted T cell population. Genomic DNA was isolated from each sorted fraction and quantified by UV absorbance on a Nanodrop 2000c.

This receptor was identified in a woman in her twenties or thirties in good health. Sequencing was done on a sample of naive CD4+ T cells sorted from blood. The intended sense of this specimen's cell subset or site label: CD45RA+ positively selected. This sequence uses TRBV5-1 and TRBJ2-7; the central 12 bases match TRBD2. The sequenced DNA is TGCGCCAGCAGCTTGGATCTAGCGGGAGGGATCTACGAGCAGTACTTC. Protein translation: CASSLDLAGGIYEQYF.